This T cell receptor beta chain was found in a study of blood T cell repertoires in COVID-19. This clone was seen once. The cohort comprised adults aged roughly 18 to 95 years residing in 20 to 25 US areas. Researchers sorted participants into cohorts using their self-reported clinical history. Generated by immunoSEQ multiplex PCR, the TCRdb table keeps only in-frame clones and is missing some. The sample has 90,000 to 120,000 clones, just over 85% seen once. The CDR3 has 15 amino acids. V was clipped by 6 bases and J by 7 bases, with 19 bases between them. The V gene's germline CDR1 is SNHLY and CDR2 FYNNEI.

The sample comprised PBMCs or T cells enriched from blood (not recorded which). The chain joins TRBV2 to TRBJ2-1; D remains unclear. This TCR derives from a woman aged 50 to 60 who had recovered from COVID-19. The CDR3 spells CASRPIERGSNEQFF. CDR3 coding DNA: TGTGCCAGCAGACCAATAGAGAGAGGCTCGAATGAGCAGTTCTTC.